What follows are 3 T cell receptor beta chains derived from one specimen sequenced in a study of T and B cells in COVID-19 patients. BIOMED2 TRB-A/B primer pools were used in multiplex TRB PCR. TCRdb used MiXCR to reprocess the multiplex PCR reads, holding one entry per CDR3 protein. This table has more than 10,000 distinct CDR3 sequences, around 34% appearing once. Blood genomic DNA input for TRB amplification was about 240-500 ng. Sample: blood. The receptors come from a human donor with active COVID-19.

The V and J genes are TRBV20-1 and TRBJ2-2; D is undetermined. This CDR3 has 12 amino acids. The germline V gene encodes CDR1 DFQATT and CDR2 SNEGSKA (reference sequence). Trimming removed 2 bases at V and 3 bases at J, with 4 bases between. The CDR3 DNA sequence: TGCAGTGCTAGAAGGGACACCGGGGAGCTGTTTTTT. Encoded protein: CSARRDTGELFF.

This clonotype was seen a few times. The chain employs TRBV5-1 and TRBJ2-3; D is uncertain. Germline V gene lookup returns CDR1 SGHRS and CDR2 YFSETQ. V lost 4 bases to trimming and J lost 0 bases, with 15 bases between them. The CDR3 contains 16 residues. As DNA, the CDR3 is TGCGCCAGCAGCGCCCCCCTCGAGGCCAGCACAGATACGCAGTATTTT. It encodes CASSAPLEASTDTQYF.

This clonotype has a single count. The chain recombines TRBV12-3 or TRBV12-4 with TRBJ1-5; tentative D call: TRBD1 (6 bases). The CDR3 is 17 amino acids. V lost 5 bases to trimming and J lost 4 bases, with 21 bases between them. The CDR3 sequence is CASSPLGGAVRNQPQHF. DNA for the CDR3: TGTGCCAGCAGTCCTTTGGGGGGGGCGGTTCGTAATCAGCCCCAGCATTTT.